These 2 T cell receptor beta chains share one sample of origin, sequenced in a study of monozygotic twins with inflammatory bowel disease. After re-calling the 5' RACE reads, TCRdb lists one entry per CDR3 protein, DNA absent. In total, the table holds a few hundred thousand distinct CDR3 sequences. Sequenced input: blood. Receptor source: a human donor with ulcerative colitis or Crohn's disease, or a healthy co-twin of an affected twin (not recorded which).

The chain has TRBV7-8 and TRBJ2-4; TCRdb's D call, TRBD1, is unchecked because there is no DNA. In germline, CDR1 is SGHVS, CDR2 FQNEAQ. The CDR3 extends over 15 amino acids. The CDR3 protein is CASSLVIGRGNIQYF. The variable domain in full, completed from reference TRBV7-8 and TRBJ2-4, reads GAGVSQSPRYKVAKRGQDVALRCDPISGHVSLFWYQQALGQGPEFLTYFQNEAQLDKSGLPSDRFFAERPEGSVSTLKIQRTQQEDSAVYLCASSLVIGRGNIQYFGAGTRLSVL.

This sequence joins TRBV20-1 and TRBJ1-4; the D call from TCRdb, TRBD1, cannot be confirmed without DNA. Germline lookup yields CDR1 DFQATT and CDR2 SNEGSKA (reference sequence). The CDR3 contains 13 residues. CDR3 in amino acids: CSATGGGNEKLFF.